These 24 T cell receptor beta chains came from one sample sequenced in a study of blood T cells in healthy people across ages. Together with a sample-barcoded 5' primer, a J-beta primer mix was included in a second PCR lasting roughly 6 to 12 cycles. MiXCR, run by TCRdb on the 5' RACE reads, gives a single entry per CDR3 protein. The sample lists 1.5 million to 2 million distinct CDR3 sequences, roughly 52% occurring once. Sequences were obtained from blood. Receptors were obtained from a woman between 35 and 50 years old in good health.

This chain joins TRBV2 and TRBJ2-3; D gene ambiguous. Germline CDR1 reads SNHLY; CDR2 reads FYNNEI. The CDR3 length is 16 residues. The germline V and J ends were trimmed by 0 bases and 1 base, with 11 bases remaining between them. The CDR3 protein is CASSEALGFGTDTQYF. The CDR3 DNA reads TGTGCCAGCAGTGAAGCGCTTGGATTTGGCACAGATACGCAGTATTTT.

The chain links TRBV28 to TRBJ2-7; unclear D gene. CDR1 and CDR2 (germline): MDHEN, SYDVKM. V shed 2 bases and J shed 0 bases, with 11 bases lying between them. CDR3 size: 15 residues. This CDR3 reads CASSLRLEASYEQYF. The CDR3 DNA is TGTGCCAGCAGTTTAAGGCTCGAAGCCTCCTACGAGCAGTACTTC.

This clonotype was seen a handful of times. V usage is TRBV20-1 and J usage is TRBJ2-3, with D possibly matching TRBD1 (5 bases). CDR3 size: 15 residues. Trimming pared 4 bases from V and 6 bases from J, leaving 20 bases between. CDR1 is DFQATT and CDR2 is SNEGSKA in the germline V gene (reference sequence). The CDR3 loop is CSATIGHSSRDTQYF. The CDR3 coding sequence is TGCAGTGCTACCATAGGACATTCTTCTAGGGATACGCAGTATTTT.

The J gene is TRBJ2-7, the V gene TRBV12-3 or TRBV12-4, with 9 bases identical to TRBD2. The last part of the DNA fits TRBJ2-5 better; the J call may be wrong. The CDR3 totals 16 residues. The DNA of the CDR3 is TGTGCCAGCAGTACTCTGGGAGCGGGGGGTAGGAAGACCCAGTACTTC. Translation gives CASSTLGAGGRKTQYF.

The chain uses TRBV5-1 and TRBJ2-5; TRBD1 matches at 7 bases. This CDR3 has 16 residues. Looked up from germline, CDR1 is SGHRS and CDR2 is YFSETQ. J gave up 2 bases and V 3 bases, and 10 bases lay outside the gene matches. CDR3 region: CASSSGLMGQQETQYF. The CDR3 nucleotides read TGCGCCAGCAGCTCAGGACTCATGGGACAGCAAGAGACCCAGTACTTC. Supplemented by reference TRBV5-1 and TRBJ2-5, the full variable domain reads KAGVTQTPRYLIKTRGQQVTLSCSPISGHRSVSWYQQTPGQGLQFLFEYFSETQRNKGNFPGRFSGRQFSNSRSEMNVSTLELGDSALYLCASSSGLMGQQETQYFGPGTRLLVL.

J is TRBJ1-5 and V is TRBV20-1, with TRBD1 identical over 7 bases. The CDR3 consists of 14 residues. Trimming at V came to 5 bases and at J to 2 bases, leaving 6 bases not matched to a gene. The germline CDR1 and CDR2 sequences are DFQATT and SNEGSKA (reference sequence). The CDR3 DNA reads as TGCAGTGCTCCAGACAGGGAGGGCAATCAGCCCCAGCATTTT. Translated: CSAPDREGNQPQHF.

This clonotype was seen a handful of times. The genes are TRBV5-1 and TRBJ2-4, with TRBD1 matching over 7 bases. Germline values: CDR1 SGHRS, CDR2 YFSETQ. The junction had 6 bases not matched to a gene; V was cut back by 4 bases and J by 5 bases. CDR3 length: 14 amino acids. CDR3 residues: CASSPRQGENIQYF. CDR3 nucleotides: TGCGCCAGCAGCCCACGACAGGGAGAAAACATTCAGTACTTC.

The sample holds a few counts of this clonotype. The DNA for the CDR3 is TGCAGTGCTACCCAAGAAAGGGGTAGTCAAGAGACCCAGTACTTC. The encoded protein is CSATQERGSQETQYF. The chain uses TRBV20-1 and TRBJ2-5, with D possibly TRBD1 on 5 matching bases. Trimming pared 4 bases from V and 2 bases from J, leaving 17 bases between. This CDR3 has 15 residues. Germline lookup yields CDR1 DFQATT and CDR2 SNEGSKA (reference sequence).

This chain joins TRBV7-9 and TRBJ2-1; possible D gene TRBD1, 5 bases. The CDR3 covers 14 residues. Germline V lookup: CDR1 SEHNR, CDR2 FQNEAQ (reference sequence). The germline V and J ends were trimmed by 0 bases and 10 bases, with 13 bases remaining between them. The DNA of the CDR3 is TGTGCCAGCAGCTTAGCGGGGCCTGGACGGGAGCAGTTCTTC. Its protein is CASSLAGPGREQFF.

In nucleotides, the CDR3 is TGCGCCAGCAGCCAAGATGTGGAGGCGGGTAGCACAGATACGCAGTATTTT. It codes for CASSQDVEAGSTDTQYF. V gene TRBV4-3 combines with J gene TRBJ2-3; possible D gene TRBD2, 5 bases. This CDR3 spans 17 amino acids. The V gene lost 0 bases and the J gene lost 0 bases, with 13 bases spanning the gap. The germline V gene encodes CDR1 LGHNA and CDR2 YSLEER.

The gene calls are TRBV7-9 and TRBJ2-3, with D unclear. Trimming shortened V by 4 bases and J by 1 base, and 9 bases separated the two germline ends. The CDR3 has 14 amino acids. Germline V lookup: CDR1 SEHNR, CDR2 FQNEAQ (reference sequence). The chain's CDR3 is CASSYNSGTDTQYF. CDR3 DNA: TGTGCCAGCAGCTATAACAGCGGCACAGATACGCAGTATTTT.

Comments on this clonotype: One junction end disagrees with the germline gene, perhaps due to a read error. CDR3 DNA sequence: TGTGCCAGCAGTCCTCTGGAGGGGGACAACGAGCAGTTCTTC. This encodes CASSPLEGDNEQFF. The chain links TRBV27 to TRBJ2-1; the D gene could be TRBD1 or TRBD2 (6 bases each). The CDR3 is 14 residues long. The germline gives CDR1 MNHEY, CDR2 SMNVEV (reference sequence).

This clonotype was picked up a small number of times. J is TRBJ2-3 and V is TRBV6-5, with 7 bases fitting TRBD2. V lost 0 bases to trimming and J lost 1 base; unmatched junction nucleotides: 10. CDR3 size: 18 residues. Germline assignment: CDR1 MNHEY and CDR2 SVGAGI. This CDR3 is CASSYSTARGGRTDTQYF. DNA for the CDR3: TGTGCCAGCAGTTACTCGACGGCGCGCGGGGGACGCACAGATACGCAGTATTTT.

The rearrangement links TRBV28 to TRBJ2-5; 9 bases match TRBD1. V was pared by 6 bases and J by 2 bases, with 16 bases of the junction left unmatched. This CDR3 is 18 amino acids long. Germline V gene sequence: CDR1 MDHEN, CDR2 SYDVKM. CDR3 protein: CASSLSRVGTGTQETQYF. DNA of the CDR3: TGTGCCAGCAGCCTCAGTCGCGTCGGGACAGGGACACAAGAGACCCAGTACTTC.

This sequence joins TRBV20-1 and TRBJ2-3; TRBD2 matches at 9 bases. Per the germline V gene, CDR1 is DFQATT and CDR2 is SNEGSKA (reference sequence). The CDR3 extends over 14 amino acids. V shed 3 bases, J shed 6 bases, and the junction held 7 bases outside the gene matches. The CDR3 reads CSASPAGGPDTQYF. CDR3 nucleotide sequence: TGCAGTGCTAGCCCCGCGGGGGGGCCCGATACGCAGTATTTT.

The rearrangement uses TRBV6-2 or TRBV6-3 and TRBJ2-3, with 12 bases aligning to TRBD2. Germline V CDR1 and CDR2: MNHEY, SVGEGT. The V segment lost 4 bases and the J segment 6 bases; nucleotides outside the gene matches: 8. The CDR3 consists of 16 residues. The DNA of the CDR3 is TGTGCCAGCAGTTCTAGACTAGCGGGAGATTTGGATACGCAGTATTTT. Translating gives CASSSRLAGDLDTQYF.

The CDR3 region has the DNA TGTGCCAGCAGCTTAATCCCGGGTACAGGAGGCACAGATACGCAGTATTTT. Its translation is CASSLIPGTGGTDTQYF. V and J are TRBV11-1 and TRBJ2-3; a weak D match, TRBD1 (5 bases). CDR3 size: 17 residues. Germline V gene data show CDR1 as SGHAT and CDR2 as FQDESV (reference sequence). Trimming took off 2 bases at V and 1 base at J, with 16 bases between the two ends. The full variable domain, completed using reference TRBV11-1 and TRBJ2-3, is EAEVAQSPRYKITEKSQAVAFWCDPISGHATLYWYRQILGQGPELLVQFQDESVVDDSQLPKDRFSAERLKGVDSTLKIQPAELGDSAMYLCASSLIPGTGGTDTQYFGPGTRLTVL.

The J gene is TRBJ2-3, the V gene TRBV20-1; TRBD2 aligns across 9 bases. CDR1 DFQATT and CDR2 SNEGSKA come from the germline V gene (reference sequence). The CDR3 contains 14 residues. With 2 bases clipped from V and 4 bases from J, the junction kept 4 bases outside the gene matches. The CDR3 is CSARRAGGPDTQYF. The CDR3 region has the DNA TGCAGTGCTAGACGTGCGGGGGGGCCAGATACGCAGTATTTT.

The chain carries TRBV28 and TRBJ2-7; 10 bases match TRBD1. The ends lost 4 bases at V and 4 bases at J; junction bases unmatched: 10. The germline CDR1 and CDR2 sequences are MDHEN and SYDVKM. This CDR3 contains 16 residues. As DNA, the CDR3 is TGTGCCAGCAGTTCCCTGCGGGACAGGGGAAAGTACGAGCAGTACTTC. The encoded protein is CASSSLRDRGKYEQYF.

This clonotype has just a few counts. The V gene is TRBV7-6, the J gene TRBJ2-5, with 8 bases that match TRBD2. The J call may be incorrect, as the DNA end agrees better with TRBJ2-7. CDR1 is SGHVS and CDR2 is FNYEAQ in the germline V gene. The CDR3 contains 15 residues. CDR3 in DNA: TGTGCCAGCAGCCAGGGGACGGGACTAGGTTTCGAGCAGTACTTC. Translation gives CASSQGTGLGFEQYF.

The J gene is TRBJ2-7, the V gene TRBV7-2; possible D gene TRBD1, 6 bases. The germline V and J ends were trimmed by 5 bases and 4 bases, with 12 bases remaining between them. The CDR3 runs 13 residues. Looked up from germline, CDR1 is SGHTA and CDR2 is FQGNSA. As DNA, the CDR3 is TGTGCCAGCAGCCCGGGACACCGATACGAGCAGTACTTC. Translation: CASSPGHRYEQYF. The full variable domain, completed using reference TRBV7-2 and TRBJ2-7, is GAGVSQSPSNKVTEKGKDVELRCDPISGHTALYWYRQSLGQGLEFLIYFQGNSAPDKSGLPSDRFSAERTGGSVSTLTIQRTQQEDSAVYLCASSPGHRYEQYFGPGTRLTVT.

The V and J genes are TRBV7-2 and TRBJ1-2, with 8 bases lining up with TRBD1. Germline V CDR1 and CDR2: SGHTA, FQGNSA. The CDR3 has 15 residues. Trimming removed 8 bases from V and 0 bases from J; junction bases left unmatched: 8. The CDR3 DNA sequence: TGTGCCAGCCGGCCAGGGGGCCCTCCTAACTATGGCTACACCTTC. Its translation is CASRPGGPPNYGYTF. The variable domain in full, with the rest retrieved from reference TRBV7-2 and TRBJ1-2, is GAGVSQSPSNKVTEKGKDVELRCDPISGHTALYWYRQSLGQGLEFLIYFQGNSAPDKSGLPSDRFSAERTGGSVSTLTIQRTQQEDSAVYLCASRPGGPPNYGYTFGSGTRLTVV.

The V gene is TRBV24-1, the J gene TRBJ2-1, with D perhaps TRBD1 or TRBD2 (5 bases each). This CDR3 has 14 amino acids. V shed 4 bases and J shed 9 bases, with 15 bases lying between them. The germline V gene encodes CDR1 KGHDR and CDR2 SFDVKD. Here the CDR3 reads CATSEGGTPREQFF. The DNA for the CDR3 is TGTGCCACCAGTGAGGGTGGGACCCCTCGTGAGCAGTTCTTC.

This clonotype was seen more than once but under ten times. The chain carries TRBV20-1 and TRBJ2-3; D may be TRBD2 (7 bases). Trimming shortened V by 1 base and J by 4 bases, and 12 bases separated the two germline ends. This CDR3 comprises 14 residues. Germline V gene lookup returns CDR1 DFQATT and CDR2 SNEGSKA (reference sequence). CDR3 loop: CSARVRGGPDTQYF. For the CDR3, the DNA is TGCAGTGCTAGAGTTCGCGGGGGCCCAGATACGCAGTATTTT.